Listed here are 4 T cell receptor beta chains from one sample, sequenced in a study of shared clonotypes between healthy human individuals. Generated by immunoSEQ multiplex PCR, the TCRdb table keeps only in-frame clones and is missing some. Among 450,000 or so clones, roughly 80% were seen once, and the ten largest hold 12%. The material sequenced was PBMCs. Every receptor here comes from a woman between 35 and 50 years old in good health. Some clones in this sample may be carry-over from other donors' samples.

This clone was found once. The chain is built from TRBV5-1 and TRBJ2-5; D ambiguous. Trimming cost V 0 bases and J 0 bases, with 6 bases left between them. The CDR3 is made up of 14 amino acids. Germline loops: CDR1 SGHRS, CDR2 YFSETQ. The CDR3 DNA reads TGCGCCAGCAGCTTGGGTTGGTACCAAGAGACCCAGTACTTC. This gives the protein CASSLGWYQETQYF.

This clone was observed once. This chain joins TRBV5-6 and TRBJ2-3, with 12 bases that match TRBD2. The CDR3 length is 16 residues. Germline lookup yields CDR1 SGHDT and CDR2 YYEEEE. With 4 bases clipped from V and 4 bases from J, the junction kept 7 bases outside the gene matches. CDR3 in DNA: TGTGCCAGCAGCACCCGACTAGCGGGAGTGGCAGATACGCAGTATTTT. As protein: CASSTRLAGVADTQYF.

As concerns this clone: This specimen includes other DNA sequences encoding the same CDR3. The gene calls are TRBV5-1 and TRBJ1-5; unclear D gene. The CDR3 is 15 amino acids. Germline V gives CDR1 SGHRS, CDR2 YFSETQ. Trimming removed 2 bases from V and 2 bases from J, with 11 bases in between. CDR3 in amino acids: CASSLEGRGNQPQHF. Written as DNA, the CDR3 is TGCGCCAGCAGCTTAGAAGGGAGAGGCAATCAGCCCCAGCATTTT.

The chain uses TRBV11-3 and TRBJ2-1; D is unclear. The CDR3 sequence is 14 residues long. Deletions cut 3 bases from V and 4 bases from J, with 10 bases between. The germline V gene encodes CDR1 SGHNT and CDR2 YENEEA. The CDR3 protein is CASSLRSAYNEQFF. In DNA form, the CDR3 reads TGTGCCAGCAGCTTGCGGTCGGCTTACAATGAGCAGTTCTTC.